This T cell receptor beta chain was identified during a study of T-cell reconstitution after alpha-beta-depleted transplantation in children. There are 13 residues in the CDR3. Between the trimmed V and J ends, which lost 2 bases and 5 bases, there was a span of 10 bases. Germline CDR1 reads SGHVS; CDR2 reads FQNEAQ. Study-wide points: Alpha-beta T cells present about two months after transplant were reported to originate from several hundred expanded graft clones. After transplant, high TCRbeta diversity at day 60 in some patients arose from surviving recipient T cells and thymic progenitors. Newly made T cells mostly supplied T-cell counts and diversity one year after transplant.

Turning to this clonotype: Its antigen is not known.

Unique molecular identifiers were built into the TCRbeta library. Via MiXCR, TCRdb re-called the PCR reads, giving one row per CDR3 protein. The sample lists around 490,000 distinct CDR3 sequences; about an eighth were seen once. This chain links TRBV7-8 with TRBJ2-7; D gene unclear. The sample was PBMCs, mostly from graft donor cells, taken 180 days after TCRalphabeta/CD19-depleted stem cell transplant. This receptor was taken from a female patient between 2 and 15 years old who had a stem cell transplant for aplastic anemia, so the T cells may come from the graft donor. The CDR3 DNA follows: TGTGCCAGCAGCTTACGACGTGGCCACGAGCAGTACTTC. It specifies CASSLRRGHEQYF.